What follows is one T cell receptor (beta chain) and its context. Its matching antigen is unknown. This record belongs to a study of shared clonotypes between healthy human individuals. Study in general: Per donor, three plates held CD4 naive cells, three held CD4 memory, two held CD8 naive and one held CD8 memory.

Regarding the study as a whole: Richness estimates generally favored naive over memory subsets.

Here immunoSEQ multiplex PCR was the method, and the copy in TCRdb shows in-frame clones only, minus some. In the table there are roughly 2.5 million clones, around 94% of which are singletons. The receptor comes from a man aged 18 to 30 in good health. Material for sequencing was naive CD4+ T cells sorted from blood. Noted subset: CD45RA+ positively selected.

This CDR3 reads CASSYSFRANTEAFF. In DNA form, the CDR3 reads TGTGCCAGCAGTTACTCCTTCAGGGCTAACACTGAAGCTTTCTTT. The rearrangement uses TRBV6-6 and TRBJ1-1; a weak D match, TRBD1 (5 bases). Trimming removed 0 bases from V and 2 bases from J, with 10 bases in between. The CDR3 runs 15 residues. The V gene's germline CDR1 is MNHNY and CDR2 SVGAGI (reference sequence).